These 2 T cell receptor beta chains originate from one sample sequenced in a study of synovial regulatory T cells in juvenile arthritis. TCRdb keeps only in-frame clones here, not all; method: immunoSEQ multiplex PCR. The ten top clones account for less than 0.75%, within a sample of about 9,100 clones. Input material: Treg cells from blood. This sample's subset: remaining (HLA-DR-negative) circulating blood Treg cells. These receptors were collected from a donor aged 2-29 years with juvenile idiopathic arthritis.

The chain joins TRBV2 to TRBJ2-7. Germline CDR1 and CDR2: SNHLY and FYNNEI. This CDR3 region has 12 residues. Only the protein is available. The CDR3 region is CASSAWGYEQYF.

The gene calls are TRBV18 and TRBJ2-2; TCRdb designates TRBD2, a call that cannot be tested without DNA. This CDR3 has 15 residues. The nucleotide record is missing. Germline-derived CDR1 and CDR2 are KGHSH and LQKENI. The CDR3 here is CASSPHVGNTGELFF.